This T cell receptor (beta chain) emerged from a study of neurological immune-mediated disorders. TCRdb ran MiXCR on the 5' RACE reads and lists one entry per CDR3 protein. The sample contains about 45,000 distinct CDR3 sequences, 13% of which appear only once. General study findings and limits: Multiple sclerosis was found to have the least TCR clonal expansion, below healthy controls, and HTLV-1-associated myelopathy the most. There were no CDR3 amino acid sequences shared by expanded clones across subjects, a result suggesting private repertoires in all groups.

The germline CDR1 and CDR2 sequences are DFQATT and SNEGSKA (reference sequence). Losses at the gene ends were 4 bases for V and 8 bases for J; bases not matched to a gene: 6. The CDR3 length is 13 residues. This clonotype showed up just a few times. Its cognate antigen is unknown. Described time point: longitudinal time-point 3. The group of healthy controls was made up of people who were blood bank volunteers in Maryland, USA. V and J are TRBV20-1 and TRBJ2-1; TRBD1 matches at 9 bases. This TCR came from a young man in good health. The material sequenced was PBMCs. CDR3 nucleotides: TGCAGTGCTACCCGGACAGGGGAGGATGAGCAGTTCTTC. This gives the protein CSATRTGEDEQFF.